The 12 T cell receptor beta chains presented below share a single source sample, sequenced in a study of T cells in Graves' hyperthyroidism and ophthalmopathy. TCR beta CDR3 sequences were amplified from RNA transcripts. The primer set for the first-round RT-PCR of the TCR CDR3 was HTBI. Each CDR3 protein is one row after TCRdb ran MiXCR on the multiplex PCR reads. Of about 530,000 distinct CDR3 sequences detected, 17% appear once; the ten largest clones hold 15% to 20%. Sequences were obtained from blood. These receptors originate from a woman aged 18-29 years with Graves' ophthalmopathy.

CDR3 DNA sequence: TGTGCCAGCAGCTTAGCCAGGGGGGGGCTGAACACTGAAGCTTTCTTT. It encodes CASSLARGGLNTEAFF. V is TRBV11-2 and J is TRBJ1-1; 7 bases line up with TRBD1. Per germline, CDR1 SGHAT and CDR2 FQNNGV. The V gene end was trimmed by 1 base and the J gene end by 0 bases; junction bases not matched to a gene: 5. The CDR3 spans 16 residues.

The gene calls are TRBV12-3 or TRBV12-4 and TRBJ2-7; TRBD2 aligns across 8 bases. This CDR3 has 15 residues. The V gene end was trimmed by 7 bases and the J gene end by 2 bases; junction bases not matched to a gene: 10. DNA of the CDR3: TGTGCCAGCACGGGAGAGCTAGCGGGCCCCTACGAGCAGTACTTC. Protein sequence: CASTGELAGPYEQYF.

There are many counts of this clonotype. This chain links TRBV7-2 with TRBJ2-2, with 10 bases lining up with TRBD2. There are 16 residues in the CDR3. Germline loops: CDR1 SGHTA, CDR2 FQGNSA. With 0 bases clipped from V and 5 bases from J, the junction kept 3 bases outside the gene matches. As DNA, the CDR3 is TGTGCCAGCAGCTTAGCAGCGGGAGGGCCGACCGGGGAGCTGTTTTTT. It translates to CASSLAAGGPTGELFF.

This chain uses TRBV20-1 with TRBJ2-7, with a weak D call TRBD2 (5 bases). The CDR3 length is 12 residues. CDR1 is DFQATT and CDR2 is SNEGSKA in the germline V gene (reference sequence). Trimming took 3 bases from V and 6 from J, leaving 12 bases between them. The CDR3 sequence: CSARDGGVEQYF. The CDR3 DNA follows: TGCAGTGCTAGGGACGGAGGCGTCGAGCAGTACTTC.

As concerns this clonotype: A clone one base away is much larger, so this may be a read error. This chain connects TRBV28 to TRBJ1-2, with unresolved D. Germline CDR1 MDHEN, CDR2 SYDVKM. The CDR3 is made up of 12 amino acids. V was clipped by 11 bases and J by 8 bases, with 18 bases between them. CDR3: CACILEGGGYTF. Here the CDR3 DNA reads TGTGCCTGCATCCTCGAGGGTGGGGGCTACACCTTC.

This clonotype was found many times. J is TRBJ2-1 and V is TRBV28; TRBD2 matches at 10 bases. Trimming cost V 4 bases and J 5 bases; bases outside gene matches: 5. This CDR3 is built from 15 residues. Germline V gene lookup returns CDR1 MDHEN and CDR2 SYDVKM. CDR3 amino acids: CASSSSGRDNNEQFF. CDR3 in DNA: TGTGCCAGCAGTTCCAGCGGGAGGGATAACAATGAGCAGTTCTTC.

This clonotype was picked up many times. The V and J genes are TRBV20-1 and TRBJ1-1; no firm D call. This CDR3 has 14 residues. V was trimmed by 1 base and J by 3 bases, leaving 12 bases between them. Germline CDR1 is DFQATT and CDR2 is SNEGSKA (reference sequence). The CDR3 DNA reads as TGCAGTGCTAGAGCCCTTTTAGGAGACACTGAAGCTTTCTTT. Translation gives CSARALLGDTEAFF.

This clonotype was counted ten times or more. This chain connects TRBV6-1 to TRBJ1-1; 7 bases match TRBD1. V shed 1 base, J shed 1 base, and the junction held 6 bases outside the gene matches. CDR1 is MNHNS and CDR2 is SASEGT in the germline V gene. The CDR3 has 16 residues. CDR3 region: CASSEVWTGWNTEAFF. The CDR3 DNA follows: TGTGCCAGCAGTGAAGTCTGGACAGGATGGAACACTGAAGCTTTCTTT.

This clonotype was picked up one time. The J gene is TRBJ1-4, the V gene TRBV5-4, with D possibly matching TRBD1 (5 bases). CDR3 length: 13 amino acids. Germline lookup yields CDR1 SGHNT and CDR2 YYREEE (reference sequence). The ends were cut back, 0 bases at V and 7 bases at J, with 7 bases in the middle. The CDR3 here is CASSLGGTEKLFF. In DNA, the CDR3 is TGTGCCAGCAGCTTGGGGGGGACTGAAAAACTGTTTTTT.

This clonotype was recorded many times. V usage is TRBV7-9 and J usage is TRBJ2-7, with 11 positions matching TRBD1. V was clipped by 3 bases and J by 6 bases; unmatched bases: 16. The CDR3 has 18 amino acids. CDR1 is SEHNR, CDR2 FQNEAQ, per germline (reference sequence). CDR3 bases: TGTGCCAGCAGCTTTCGTCTCCGGGACAGGGGGTACGAGGGCGAGCAGTACTTC. It is translated as CASSFRLRDRGYEGEQYF. Drawing the rest from reference TRBV7-9 and TRBJ2-7, the complete variable domain is DTGVSQNPRHKITKRGQNVTFRCDPISEHNRLYWYRQTLGQGPEFLTYFQNEAQLEKSRLLSDRFSAERPKGSFSTLEIQRTEQGDSAMYLCASSFRLRDRGYEGEQYFGPGTRLTVT.

This clonotype occurred many times. This sequence joins TRBV12-3 or TRBV12-4 and TRBJ2-5; 12 bases map to TRBD2. Trimming removed 6 bases from V and 5 bases from J; junction bases left unmatched: 7. This CDR3 comprises 15 residues. The CDR3, as DNA: TGTGCCAGCAGGCCGACTAGCGGGAGCTGGGAGACCCAGTACTTC. It specifies CASRPTSGSWETQYF.

This clonotype was counted between two and nine times. The chain recombines TRBV19 with TRBJ1-5, with no clear D. Germline CDR1 LNHDA, CDR2 SQIVND (reference sequence). The CDR3 has 14 amino acids. The germline V and J ends were trimmed by 11 bases and 3 bases, with 17 bases remaining between them. CDR3 DNA sequence: TGTGCCGTACCAGACCGAGACCCCAATCAGCCCCAGCATTTT. Its translation is CAVPDRDPNQPQHF.